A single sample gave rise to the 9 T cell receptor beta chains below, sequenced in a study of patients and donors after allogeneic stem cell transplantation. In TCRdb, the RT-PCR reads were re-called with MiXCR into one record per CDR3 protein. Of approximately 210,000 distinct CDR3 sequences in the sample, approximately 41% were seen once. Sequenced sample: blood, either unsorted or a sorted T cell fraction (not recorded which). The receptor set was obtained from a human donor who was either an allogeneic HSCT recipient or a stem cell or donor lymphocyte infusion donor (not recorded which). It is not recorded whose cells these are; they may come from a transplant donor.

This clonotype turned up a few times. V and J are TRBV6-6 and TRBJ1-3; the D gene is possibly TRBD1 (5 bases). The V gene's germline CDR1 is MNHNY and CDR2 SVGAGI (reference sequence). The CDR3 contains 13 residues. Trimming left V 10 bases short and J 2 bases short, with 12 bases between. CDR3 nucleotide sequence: TGTGCCACTTTAACAGGTCCTGGAAACACCATATATTTT. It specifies CATLTGPGNTIYF.

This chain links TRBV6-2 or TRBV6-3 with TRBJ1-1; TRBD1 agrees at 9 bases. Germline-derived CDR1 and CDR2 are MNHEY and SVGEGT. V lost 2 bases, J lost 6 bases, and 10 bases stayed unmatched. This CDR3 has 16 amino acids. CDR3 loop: CASSYPAGTGISEAFF. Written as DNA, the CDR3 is TGTGCCAGCAGTTACCCAGCCGGGACAGGGATTTCTGAAGCTTTCTTT.

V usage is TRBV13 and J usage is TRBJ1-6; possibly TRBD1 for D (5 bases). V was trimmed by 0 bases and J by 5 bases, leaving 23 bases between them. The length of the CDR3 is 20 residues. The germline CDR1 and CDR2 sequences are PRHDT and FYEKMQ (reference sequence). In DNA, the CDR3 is TGTGCCAGCAGCTTAGGCCTCTGGGACGGACTAAATCGGAATAATTCACCCCTCCACTTT. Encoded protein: CASSLGLWDGLNRNNSPLHF.

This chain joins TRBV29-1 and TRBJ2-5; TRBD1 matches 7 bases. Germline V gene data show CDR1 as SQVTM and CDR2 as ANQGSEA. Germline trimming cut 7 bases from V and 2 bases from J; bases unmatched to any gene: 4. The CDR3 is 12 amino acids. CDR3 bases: TGCAGCGCAAGGACAGGACAAGAGACCCAGTACTTC. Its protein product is CSARTGQETQYF.

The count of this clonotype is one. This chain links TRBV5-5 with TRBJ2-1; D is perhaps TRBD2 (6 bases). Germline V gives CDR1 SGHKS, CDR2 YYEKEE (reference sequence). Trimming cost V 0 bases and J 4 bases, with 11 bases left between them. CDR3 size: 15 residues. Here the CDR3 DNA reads TGTGCCAGCAGCTTGGACGGGACTCCTTACAATGAGCAGTTCTTC. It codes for CASSLDGTPYNEQFF.

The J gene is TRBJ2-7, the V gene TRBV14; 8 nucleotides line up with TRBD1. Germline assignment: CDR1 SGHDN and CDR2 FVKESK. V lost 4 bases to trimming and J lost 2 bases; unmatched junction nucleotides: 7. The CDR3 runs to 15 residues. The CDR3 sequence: CASSRGTGQTYEQYF. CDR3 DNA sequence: TGTGCCAGCAGCCGAGGGACAGGTCAGACCTACGAGCAGTACTTC.

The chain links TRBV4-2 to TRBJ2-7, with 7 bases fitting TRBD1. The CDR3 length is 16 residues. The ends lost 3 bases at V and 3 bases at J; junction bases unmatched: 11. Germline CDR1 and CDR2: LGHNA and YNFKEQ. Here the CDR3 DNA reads TGTGCCAGCAGCCAGGAACACCGGGACAGAGTCTACGAGCAGTACTTC. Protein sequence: CASSQEHRDRVYEQYF.

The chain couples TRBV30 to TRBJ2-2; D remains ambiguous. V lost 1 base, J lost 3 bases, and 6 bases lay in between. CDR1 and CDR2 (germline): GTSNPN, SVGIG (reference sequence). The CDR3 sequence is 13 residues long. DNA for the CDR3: TGTGCCTGGAGTGCGGTCCACACCGGGGAGCTGTTTTTT. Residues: CAWSAVHTGELFF.

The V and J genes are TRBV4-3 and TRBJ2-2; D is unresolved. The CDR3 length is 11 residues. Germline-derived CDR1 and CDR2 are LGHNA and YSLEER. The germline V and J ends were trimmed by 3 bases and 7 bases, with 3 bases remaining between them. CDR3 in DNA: TGCGCCAGCAGCCAGGGCGGGGAGCTGTTTTTT. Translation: CASSQGGELFF.